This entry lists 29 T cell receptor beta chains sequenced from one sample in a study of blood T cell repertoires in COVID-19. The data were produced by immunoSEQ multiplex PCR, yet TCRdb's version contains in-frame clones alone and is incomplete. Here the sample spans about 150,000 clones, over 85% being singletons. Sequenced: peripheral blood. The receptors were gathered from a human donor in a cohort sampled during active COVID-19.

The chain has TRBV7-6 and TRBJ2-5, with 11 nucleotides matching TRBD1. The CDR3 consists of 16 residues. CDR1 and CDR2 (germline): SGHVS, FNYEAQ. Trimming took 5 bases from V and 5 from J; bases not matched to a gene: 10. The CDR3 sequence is CASSRGGQGALETQYF. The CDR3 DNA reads TGTGCCAGCAGCCGCGGAGGACAGGGGGCTCTGGAGACCCAGTACTTC.

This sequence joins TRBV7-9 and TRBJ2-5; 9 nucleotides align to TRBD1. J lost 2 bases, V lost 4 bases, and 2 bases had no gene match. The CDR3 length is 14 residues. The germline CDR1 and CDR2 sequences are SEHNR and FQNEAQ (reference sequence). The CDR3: CASSSGQGQETQYF. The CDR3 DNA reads TGTGCCAGCAGCTCGGGACAGGGTCAAGAGACCCAGTACTTC. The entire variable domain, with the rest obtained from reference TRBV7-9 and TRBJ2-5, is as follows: DTGVSQNPRHKITKRGQNVTFRCDPISEHNRLYWYRQTLGQGPEFLTYFQNEAQLEKSRLLSDRFSAERPKGSFSTLEIQRTEQGDSAMYLCASSSGQGQETQYFGPGTRLLVL.

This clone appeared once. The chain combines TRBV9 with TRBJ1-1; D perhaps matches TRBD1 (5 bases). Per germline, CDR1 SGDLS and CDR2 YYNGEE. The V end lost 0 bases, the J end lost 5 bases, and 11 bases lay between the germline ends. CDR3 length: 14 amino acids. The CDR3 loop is CASSVDGRGTEAFF. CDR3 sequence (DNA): TGTGCCAGCAGCGTAGACGGGAGGGGAACTGAAGCTTTCTTT.

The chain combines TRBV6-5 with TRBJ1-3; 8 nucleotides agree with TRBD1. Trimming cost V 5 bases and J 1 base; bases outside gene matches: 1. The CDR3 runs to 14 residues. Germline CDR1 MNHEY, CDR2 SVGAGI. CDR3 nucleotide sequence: TGTGCCAGCAGTAACAGGGGGTCTGGAAACACCATATATTTT. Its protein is CASSNRGSGNTIYF.

The CDR3 reads CSVEVDSGNTIYF. CDR3 nucleotides: TGCAGCGTTGAGGTAGACTCTGGAAACACCATATATTTT. The chain joins TRBV29-1 to TRBJ1-3; D is unresolved. CDR1 is SQVTM, CDR2 ANQGSEA, per germline. V was trimmed by 3 bases and J by 0 bases, leaving 6 bases between them. This CDR3 is 13 amino acids long.

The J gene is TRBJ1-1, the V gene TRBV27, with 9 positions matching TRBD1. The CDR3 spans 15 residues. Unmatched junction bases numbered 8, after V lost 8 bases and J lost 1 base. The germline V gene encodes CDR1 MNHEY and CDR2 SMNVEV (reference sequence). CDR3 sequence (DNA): TGTGCCAGCCGAAGAGGGACAGGGTGGAACACTGAAGCTTTCTTT. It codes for CASRRGTGWNTEAFF.

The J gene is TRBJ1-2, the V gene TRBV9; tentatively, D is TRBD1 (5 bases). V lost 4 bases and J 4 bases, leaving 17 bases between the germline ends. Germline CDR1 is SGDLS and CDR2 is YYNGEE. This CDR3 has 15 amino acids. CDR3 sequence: CASSSRIGQGYGYTF. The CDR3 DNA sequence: TGTGCCAGCAGCTCCAGAATTGGGCAGGGCTATGGCTACACCTTC. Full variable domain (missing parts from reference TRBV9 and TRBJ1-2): DSGVTQTPKHLITATGQRVTLRCSPRSGDLSVYWYQQSLDQGLQFLIQYYNGEERAKGNILERFSAQQFPDLHSELNLSSLELGDSALYFCASSSRIGQGYGYTFGSGTRLTVV.

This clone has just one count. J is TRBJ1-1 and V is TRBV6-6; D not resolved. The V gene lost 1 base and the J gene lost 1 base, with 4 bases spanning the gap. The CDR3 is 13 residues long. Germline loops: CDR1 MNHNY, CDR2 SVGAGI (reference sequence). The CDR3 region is CASSYLENTEAFF. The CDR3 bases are TGTGCCAGCAGTTACTTAGAGAACACTGAAGCTTTCTTT.

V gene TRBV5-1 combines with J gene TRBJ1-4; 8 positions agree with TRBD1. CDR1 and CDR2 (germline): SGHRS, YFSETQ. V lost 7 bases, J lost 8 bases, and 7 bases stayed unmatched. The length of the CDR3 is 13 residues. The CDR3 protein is CASATGGREKLFF. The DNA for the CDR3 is TGCGCCAGCGCTACAGGGGGACGAGAAAAACTGTTTTTT.

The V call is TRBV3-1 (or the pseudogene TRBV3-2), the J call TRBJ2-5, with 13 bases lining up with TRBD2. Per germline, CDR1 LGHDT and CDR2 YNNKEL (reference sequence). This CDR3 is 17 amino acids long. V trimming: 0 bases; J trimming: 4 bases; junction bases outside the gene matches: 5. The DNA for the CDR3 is TGTGCCAGCAGCCAAGATTCACTAGCGGGGGGGCTAGAGACCCAGTACTTC. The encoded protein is CASSQDSLAGGLETQYF.

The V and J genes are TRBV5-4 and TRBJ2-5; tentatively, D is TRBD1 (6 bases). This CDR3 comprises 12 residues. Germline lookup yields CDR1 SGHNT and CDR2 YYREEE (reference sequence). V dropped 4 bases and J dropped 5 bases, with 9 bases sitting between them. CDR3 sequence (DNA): TGTGCCAGCAGCCATACAGGGGAGACCCAGTACTTC. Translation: CASSHTGETQYF.

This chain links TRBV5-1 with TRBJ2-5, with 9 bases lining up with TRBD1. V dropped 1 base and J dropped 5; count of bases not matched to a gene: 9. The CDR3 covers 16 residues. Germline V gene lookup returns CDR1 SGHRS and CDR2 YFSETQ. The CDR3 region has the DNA TGCGCCAGCAGCTTGTTTCCGGACAGGGGAGGGGAGACCCAGTACTTC. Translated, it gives CASSLFPDRGGETQYF.

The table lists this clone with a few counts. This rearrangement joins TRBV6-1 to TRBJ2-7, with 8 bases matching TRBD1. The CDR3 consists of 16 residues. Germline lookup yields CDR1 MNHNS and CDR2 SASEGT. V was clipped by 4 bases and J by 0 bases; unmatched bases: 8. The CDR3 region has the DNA TGTGCCAGCAGTGCCCAGGGACAGGACAGCTCCTACGAGCAGTACTTC. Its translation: CASSAQGQDSSYEQYF.

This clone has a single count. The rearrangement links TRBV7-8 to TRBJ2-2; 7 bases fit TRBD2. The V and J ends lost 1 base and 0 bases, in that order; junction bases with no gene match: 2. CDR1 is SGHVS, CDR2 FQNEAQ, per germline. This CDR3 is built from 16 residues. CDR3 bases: TGTGCCAGCAGCTTAGATGGGGGGGCGAACACCGGGGAGCTGTTTTTT. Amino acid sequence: CASSLDGGANTGELFF.

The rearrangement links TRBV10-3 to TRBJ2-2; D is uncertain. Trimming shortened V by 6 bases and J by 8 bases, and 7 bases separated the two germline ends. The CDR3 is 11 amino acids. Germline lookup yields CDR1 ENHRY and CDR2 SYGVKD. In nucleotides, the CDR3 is TGTGCCATCAGGGCCGTAGGGGAGCTGTTTTTT. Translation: CAIRAVGELFF.

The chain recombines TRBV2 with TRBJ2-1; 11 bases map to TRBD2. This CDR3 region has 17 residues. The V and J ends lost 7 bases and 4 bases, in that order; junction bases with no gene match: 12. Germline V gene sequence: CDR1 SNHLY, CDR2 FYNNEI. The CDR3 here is CASIPRLAGRVYNEQFF. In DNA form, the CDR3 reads TGTGCCAGCATCCCAAGACTAGCGGGGAGAGTATACAATGAGCAGTTCTTC. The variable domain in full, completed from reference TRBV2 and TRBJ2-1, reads EPEVTQTPSHQVTQMGQEVILRCVPISNHLYFYWYRQILGQKVEFLVSFYNNEISEKSEIFDDQFSVERPDGSNFTLKIRSTKLEDSAMYFCASIPRLAGRVYNEQFFGPGTRLTVL.

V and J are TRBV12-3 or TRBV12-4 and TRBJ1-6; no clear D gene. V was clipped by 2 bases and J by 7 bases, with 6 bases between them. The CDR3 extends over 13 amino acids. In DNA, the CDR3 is TGTGCCAGCAGTTTATTGCGGAATTCACCCCTCCACTTT. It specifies CASSLLRNSPLHF.

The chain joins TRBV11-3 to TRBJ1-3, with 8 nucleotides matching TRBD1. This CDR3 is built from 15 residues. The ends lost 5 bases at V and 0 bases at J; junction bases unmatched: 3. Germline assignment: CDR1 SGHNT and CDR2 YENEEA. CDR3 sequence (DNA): TGTGCCAGCAGCCCCGGACAGGGCTCTGGAAACACCATATATTTT. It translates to CASSPGQGSGNTIYF.

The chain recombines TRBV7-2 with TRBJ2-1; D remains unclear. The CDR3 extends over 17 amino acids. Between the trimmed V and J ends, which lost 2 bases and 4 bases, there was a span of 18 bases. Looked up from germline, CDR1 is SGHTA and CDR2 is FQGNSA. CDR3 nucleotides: TGTGCCAGCAGCTTATCGGGTCCGCTCCAGAGTTACAATGAGCAGTTCTTC. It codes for CASSLSGPLQSYNEQFF.

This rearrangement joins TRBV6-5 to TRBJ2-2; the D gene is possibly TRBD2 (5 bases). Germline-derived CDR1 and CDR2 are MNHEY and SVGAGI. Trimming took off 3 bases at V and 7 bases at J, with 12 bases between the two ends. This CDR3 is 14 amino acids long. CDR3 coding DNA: TGTGCCAGCAGTTATAACGGTGGAGGCGGGGAGCTGTTTTTT. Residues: CASSYNGGGGELFF.

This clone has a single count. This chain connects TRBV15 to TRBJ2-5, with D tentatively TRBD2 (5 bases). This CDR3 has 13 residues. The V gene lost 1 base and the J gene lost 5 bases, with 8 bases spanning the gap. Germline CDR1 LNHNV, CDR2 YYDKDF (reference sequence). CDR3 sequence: CATSRGLFETQYF. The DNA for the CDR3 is TGTGCCACCAGCAGAGGACTATTTGAGACCCAGTACTTC.

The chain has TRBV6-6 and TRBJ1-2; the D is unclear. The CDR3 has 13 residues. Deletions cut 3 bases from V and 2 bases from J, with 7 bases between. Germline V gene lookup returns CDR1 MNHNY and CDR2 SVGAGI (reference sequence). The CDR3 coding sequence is TGTGCCAGCAGTTATTGGGAGAACTATGGCTACACCTTC. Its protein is CASSYWENYGYTF.

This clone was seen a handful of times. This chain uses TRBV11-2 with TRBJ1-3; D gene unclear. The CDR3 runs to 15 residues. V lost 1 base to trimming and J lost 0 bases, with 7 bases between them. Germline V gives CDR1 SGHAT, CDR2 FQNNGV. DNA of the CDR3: TGTGCCAGCAGCTTAGGACGGAGCTCTGGAAACACCATATATTTT. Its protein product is CASSLGRSSGNTIYF. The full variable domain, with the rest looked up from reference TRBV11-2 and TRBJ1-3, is EAGVAQSPRYKIIEKRQSVAFWCNPISGHATLYWYQQILGQGPKLLIQFQNNGVVDDSQLPKDRFSAERLKGVDSTLKIQPAKLEDSAVYLCASSLGRSSGNTIYFGEGSWLTVV.

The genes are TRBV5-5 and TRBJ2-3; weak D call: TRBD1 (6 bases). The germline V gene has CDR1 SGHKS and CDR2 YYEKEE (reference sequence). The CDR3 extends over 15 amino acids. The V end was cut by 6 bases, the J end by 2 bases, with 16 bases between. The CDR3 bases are TGTGCCAGCAACCCCACAGGGTTGATCACAGATACGCAGTATTTT. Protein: CASNPTGLITDTQYF.

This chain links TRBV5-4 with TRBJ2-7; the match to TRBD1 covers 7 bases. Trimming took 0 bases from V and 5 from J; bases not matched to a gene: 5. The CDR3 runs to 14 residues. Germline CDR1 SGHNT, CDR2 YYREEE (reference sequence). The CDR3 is CASSLVSGGDEQYF. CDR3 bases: TGTGCCAGCAGCTTGGTTTCAGGGGGAGACGAGCAGTACTTC.

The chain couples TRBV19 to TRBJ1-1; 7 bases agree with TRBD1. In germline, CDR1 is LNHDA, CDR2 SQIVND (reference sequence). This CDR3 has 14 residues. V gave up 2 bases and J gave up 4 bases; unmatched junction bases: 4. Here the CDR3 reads CASSIRGQGTEAFF. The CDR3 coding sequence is TGTGCCAGTAGTATAAGGGGGCAAGGCACTGAAGCTTTCTTT. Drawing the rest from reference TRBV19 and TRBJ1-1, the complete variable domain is DGGITQSPKYLFRKEGQNVTLSCEQNLNHDAMYWYRQDPGQGLRLIYYSQIVNDFQKGDIAEGYSVSREKKESFPLTVTSAQKNPTAFYLCASSIRGQGTEAFFGQGTRLTVV.

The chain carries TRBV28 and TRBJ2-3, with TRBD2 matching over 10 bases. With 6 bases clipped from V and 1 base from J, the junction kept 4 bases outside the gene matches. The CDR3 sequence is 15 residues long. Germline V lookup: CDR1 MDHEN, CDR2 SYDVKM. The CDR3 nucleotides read TGTGCCAGCAGCCTAGCGGGGGCCGGCACAGATACGCAGTATTTT. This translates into CASSLAGAGTDTQYF.

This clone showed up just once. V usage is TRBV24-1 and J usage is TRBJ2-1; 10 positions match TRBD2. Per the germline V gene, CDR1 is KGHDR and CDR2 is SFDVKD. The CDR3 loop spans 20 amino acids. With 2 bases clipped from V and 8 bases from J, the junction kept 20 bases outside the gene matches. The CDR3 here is CATSDYGGLGLAGDKDEQFF. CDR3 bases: TGTGCCACCAGTGATTACGGGGGTTTGGGGCTAGCGGGGGATAAGGATGAGCAGTTCTTC.

The CDR3 loop is CASSSRREQETQYF. CDR3 coding DNA: TGTGCCAGCAGCTCACGCCGGGAGCAAGAGACCCAGTACTTC. V usage is TRBV11-2 and J usage is TRBJ2-5; D possibly corresponds to TRBD2 (6 bases). Germline loops: CDR1 SGHAT, CDR2 FQNNGV. Between the trimmed V and J ends, which lost 4 bases and 2 bases, there was a span of 11 bases. The CDR3 has 14 amino acids.